This T cell receptor beta chain was recovered during a study of beta chain features in type 1 diabetes. Study conclusions and caveats: Cells that show high TCR expression could be over-represented by cDNA sequencing.

Since all of the isolated RNA was reverse transcribed, expressed TCRB transcripts were what got sequenced. About 3.57 million reads per sample were averaged for naive, central memory and regulatory samples. The data were produced by immunoSEQ multiplex PCR, yet TCRdb's version contains in-frame clones alone and is incomplete. This sample has 300,000 to 400,000 clones, with about 11% found just once. About 110 mL of blood, on average, came from one heparinised draw per donor. In the case of this clone: Its antigen remains unidentified.

The CDR3 is 14 amino acids. With 7 bases clipped from V and 5 bases from J, the junction kept 11 bases outside the gene matches. Germline assignment: CDR1 ENHRY and CDR2 SYGVKD. Sequencing input: naive CD4+ T cells from blood. The chain recombines TRBV10-3 with TRBJ2-7, with 7 bases matching TRBD2. This clonotype was obtained from a woman in her thirties in good health. The CDR3 reads CAINPAGSPHEQYF. CDR3 bases: TGTGCCATCAACCCAGCGGGGTCGCCCCACGAGCAGTACTTC.